This T cell receptor beta chain was sequenced during a study of CD4 T cells in relation to SARS-CoV-2 and coronaviruses. Study details: Convalescent donors were aged 21 to 72, with median about 40 years.

Libraries were prepared by immunoSEQ multiplex PCR; TCRdb keeps only in-frame clonotypes and omits some of them. The sample shows about 60,000 clones, just over 90% of them seen only once. The germline CDR1 and CDR2 sequences are SGHTA and FQGTGA. Trimming at V came to 2 bases and at J to 7 bases, leaving 15 bases not matched to a gene. The CDR3 is 19 residues long. Broader study findings: Pre-pandemic and post-infection samples never came from the same donor. In roughly two thirds of donors, memory CD4+ clonotypes crossrecognized SARS-CoV-2 and at least one common cold coronavirus spike.

Regarding this clone: Antigen unknown.

This sequence was found in an adult with COVID-19. This chain links TRBV7-3 with TRBJ2-1; TRBD2 matches 12 bases. Sequenced: naive CD4+ T cells from PBMCs. Subset indicated: naive CD4+ T cells isolated by negative enrichment. In DNA, the CDR3 is TGTGCCAGCAGCTTACCGCCTATCCCCGGACTAGCGGGATCTAATGAGCAGTTCTTC. This encodes CASSLPPIPGLAGSNEQFF.